The text below deals with one TCR beta chain. Method: immunoSEQ multiplex PCR; TCRdb's copy keeps in-frame clones and lacks some. Among over 90,000 clones, about 93% were seen once, and the ten largest hold almost 1%. Germline CDR1 MDHEN, CDR2 SYDVKM. The CDR3 has 14 residues. The V gene end was trimmed by 3 bases and the J gene end by 5 bases; junction bases not matched to a gene: 5. These data are taken from a study of T cell changes during pregnancy in multiple sclerosis. This sample comprised peripheral blood, obtained after pregnancy. This sequence originates from a female donor with multiple sclerosis, enrolled in a pregnancy study. The V gene is TRBV28, the J gene TRBJ2-7; TRBD1 matches 9 bases. The CDR3 region has the DNA TGTGCCAGCAGTTTCCCGGGACAGGGCAACGAGCAGTACTTC. The encoded protein is CASSFPGQGNEQYF.